What follows describes a single T cell receptor (beta chain). Generated by immunoSEQ multiplex PCR, the TCRdb table keeps only in-frame clones and is missing some. Among fewer than 180,000 clones listed, around 94% were seen once. This sample was taken from a study of T cell responses to AZD1222 COVID-19 vaccine. The specimen was peripheral blood, collected on day 0 of AZD1222 vaccination. This clonotype was obtained from an adult in good health.

CDR3 nucleotides: TGTGCCAGCAGCCTGACTAGAGGGGCCGGGGAGCTGTTTTTT. Its translation is CASSLTRGAGELFF. The chain joins TRBV7-7 to TRBJ2-2, with TRBD2 as a possible D gene (6 bases). The length of the CDR3 is 14 residues. Germline-derived CDR1 and CDR2 are SSHAT and FNYEAQ (reference sequence). Trimming stripped 5 bases from V and 6 bases from J, with 13 bases between.